This T cell receptor (beta chain) was retrieved from a study of T cells in Graves' hyperthyroidism and ophthalmopathy. Using RNA transcripts as the source, TCR beta CDR3 regions were amplified. The HTBI set primed first-round TCR CDR3 RT-PCR. TCRdb passed the multiplex PCR reads through MiXCR, listing each CDR3 protein once. The sample carries around 600,000 distinct CDR3 sequences, approximately 15% recorded once. There are many counts of this clonotype. The length of the CDR3 is 14 residues. Germline-derived CDR1 and CDR2 are MNHNY and SVGAGI (reference sequence). V trimming: 2 bases; J trimming: 7 bases; junction bases outside the gene matches: 8.

This clonotype originated in a woman aged 45-60 years with Graves' ophthalmopathy. The rearrangement links TRBV6-6 to TRBJ2-7; 7 bases map to TRBD1. The sequencing sample was made of blood. The CDR3 region is CASSYGTAKLEQYF. In DNA, the CDR3 is TGTGCCAGCAGTTACGGGACAGCCAAATTGGAGCAGTACTTC.